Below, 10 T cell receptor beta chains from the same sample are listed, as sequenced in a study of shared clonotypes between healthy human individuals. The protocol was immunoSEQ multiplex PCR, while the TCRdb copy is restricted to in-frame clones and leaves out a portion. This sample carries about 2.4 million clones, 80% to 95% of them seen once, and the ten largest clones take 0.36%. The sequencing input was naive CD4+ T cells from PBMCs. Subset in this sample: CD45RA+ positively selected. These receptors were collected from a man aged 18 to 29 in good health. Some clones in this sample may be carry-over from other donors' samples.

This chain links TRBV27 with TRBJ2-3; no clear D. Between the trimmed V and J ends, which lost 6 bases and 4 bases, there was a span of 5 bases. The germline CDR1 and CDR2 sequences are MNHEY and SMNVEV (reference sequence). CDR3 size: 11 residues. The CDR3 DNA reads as TGTGCCAGCAGCCGCTCAGATACGCAGTATTTT. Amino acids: CASSRSDTQYF.

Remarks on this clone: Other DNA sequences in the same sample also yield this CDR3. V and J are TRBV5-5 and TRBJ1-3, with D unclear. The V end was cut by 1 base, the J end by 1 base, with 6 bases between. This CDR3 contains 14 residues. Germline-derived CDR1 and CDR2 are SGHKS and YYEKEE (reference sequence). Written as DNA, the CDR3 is TGTGCCAGCAGCTTGTTACTGTCTGGAAACACCATATATTTT. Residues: CASSLLLSGNTIYF.

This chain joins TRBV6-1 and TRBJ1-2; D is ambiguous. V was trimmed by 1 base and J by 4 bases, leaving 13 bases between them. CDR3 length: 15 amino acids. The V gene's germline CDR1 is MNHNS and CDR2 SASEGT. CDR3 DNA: TGTGCCAGCAGTGAAGGGGTGGGCCGGATCTATGGCTACACCTTC. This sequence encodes CASSEGVGRIYGYTF.

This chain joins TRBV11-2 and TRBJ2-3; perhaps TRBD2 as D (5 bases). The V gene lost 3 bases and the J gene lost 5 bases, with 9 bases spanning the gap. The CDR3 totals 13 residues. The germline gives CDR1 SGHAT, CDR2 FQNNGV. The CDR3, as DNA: TGTGCCAGCAGCTTTAGGGCGGGAGATACGCAGTATTTT. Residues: CASSFRAGDTQYF.

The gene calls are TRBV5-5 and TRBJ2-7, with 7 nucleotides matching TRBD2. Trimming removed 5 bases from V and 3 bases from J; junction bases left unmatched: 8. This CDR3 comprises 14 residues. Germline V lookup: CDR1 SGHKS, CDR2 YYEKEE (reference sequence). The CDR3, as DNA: TGTGCCAGCAGTCGGGCTAGCGGACTCTACGAGCAGTACTTC. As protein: CASSRASGLYEQYF. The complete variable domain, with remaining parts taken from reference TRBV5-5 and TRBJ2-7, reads DAGVTQSPTHLIKTRGQQVTLRCSPISGHKSVSWYQQVLGQGPQFIFQYYEKEERGRGNFPDRFSARQFPNYSSELNVNALLLGDSALYLCASSRASGLYEQYFGPGTRLTVT.

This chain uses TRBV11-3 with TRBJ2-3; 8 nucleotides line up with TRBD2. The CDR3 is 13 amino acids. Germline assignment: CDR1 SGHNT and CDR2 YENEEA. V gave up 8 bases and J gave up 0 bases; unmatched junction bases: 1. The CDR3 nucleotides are TGTGCCAGCTCGGGGGGGAGCACAGATACGCAGTATTTT. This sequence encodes CASSGGSTDTQYF.

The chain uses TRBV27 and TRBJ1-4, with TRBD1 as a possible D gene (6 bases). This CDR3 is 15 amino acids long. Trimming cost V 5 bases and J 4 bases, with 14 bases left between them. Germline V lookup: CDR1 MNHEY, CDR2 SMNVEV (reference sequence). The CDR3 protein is CASSPRSRGNEKLFF. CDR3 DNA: TGTGCCAGCAGTCCCCGAAGCAGGGGTAATGAAAAACTGTTTTTT.

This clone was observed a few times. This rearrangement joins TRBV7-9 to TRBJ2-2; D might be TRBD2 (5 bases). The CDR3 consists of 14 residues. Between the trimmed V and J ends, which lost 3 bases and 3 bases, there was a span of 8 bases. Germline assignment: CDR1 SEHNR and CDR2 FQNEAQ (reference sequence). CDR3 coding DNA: TGTGCCAGCAGCTTTTCACTAGACACCGGGGAGCTGTTTTTT. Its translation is CASSFSLDTGELFF.

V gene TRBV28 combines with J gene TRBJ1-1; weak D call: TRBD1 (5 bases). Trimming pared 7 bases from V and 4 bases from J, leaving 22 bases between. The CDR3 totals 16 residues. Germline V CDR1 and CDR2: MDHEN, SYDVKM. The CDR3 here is CASTPGGIGGSTEAFF. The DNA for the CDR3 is TGTGCCAGCACCCCCGGAGGAATTGGGGGGAGCACTGAAGCTTTCTTT.

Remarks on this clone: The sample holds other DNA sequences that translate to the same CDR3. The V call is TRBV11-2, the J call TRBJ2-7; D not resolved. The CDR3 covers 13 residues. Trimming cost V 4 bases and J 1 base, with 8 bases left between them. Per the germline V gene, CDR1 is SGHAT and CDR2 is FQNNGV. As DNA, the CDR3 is TGTGCCAGCAGCTCTCTGCGGTCCTACGAGCAGTACTTC. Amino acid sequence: CASSSLRSYEQYF.